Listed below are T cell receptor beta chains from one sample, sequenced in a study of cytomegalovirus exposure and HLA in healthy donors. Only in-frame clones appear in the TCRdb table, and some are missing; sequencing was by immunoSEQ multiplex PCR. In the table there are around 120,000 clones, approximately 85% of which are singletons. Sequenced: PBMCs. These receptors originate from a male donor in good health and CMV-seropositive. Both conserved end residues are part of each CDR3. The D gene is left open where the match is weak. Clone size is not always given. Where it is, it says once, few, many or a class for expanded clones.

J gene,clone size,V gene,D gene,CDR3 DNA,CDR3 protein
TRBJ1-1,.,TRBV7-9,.,TGTGCCAGCAGCCCTAATCAAGCTTTCTTT,CASSPNQAFF
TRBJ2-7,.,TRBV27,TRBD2,TGTGCCAGCAGTCCCTGGGGAGGGATGTTGGCCTACGAGCAGTACTTC,CASSPWGGMLAYEQYF
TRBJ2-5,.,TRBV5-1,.,TGCGCCAGCAGCTTGGAAGGTCAGGGGTCGGAGACCCAGTACTTC,CASSLEGQGSETQYF
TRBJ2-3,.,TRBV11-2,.,TGTGCCAGCAGCCCGGGAACGGGAGCGGTCACAGATACGCAGTATTTT,CASSPGTGAVTDTQYF
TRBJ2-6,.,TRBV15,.,TGTGCCACCAGCAGGCTCGGGGGTACTGGGGCCAACGTCCTGACTTTC,CATSRLGGTGANVLTF
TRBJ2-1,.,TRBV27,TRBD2,TGTGCCAGCAGTTTTCGCGGGAGCGGTGAGCAGTTCTTC,CASSFRGSGEQFF
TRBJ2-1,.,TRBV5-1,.,TGCGCCAGCAGCGTGGTAGGAGGGGACAATGAGCAGTTCTTC,CASSVVGGDNEQFF
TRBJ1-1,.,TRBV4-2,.,TGTGCCAGCAGCCAAGGGAGCAGGGGCTACACTGAAGCTTTCTTT,CASSQGSRGYTEAFF
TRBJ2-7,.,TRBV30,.,TGTGCCTGGAGTGTGGGAGAGGACTACGAGCAGTACTTC,CAWSVGEDYEQYF
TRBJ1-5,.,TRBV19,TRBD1,TGTGCCAGTAGGCCGGGACAGGCGGGATATCAGCCCCAGCATTTT,CASRPGQAGYQPQHF
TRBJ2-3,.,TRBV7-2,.,TGTGCCAGCAGCCCCAGGGGCGGAGGAAGCACAGATACGCAGTATTTT,CASSPRGGGSTDTQYF
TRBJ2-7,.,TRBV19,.,TGTGCCAGTAGTATAAGGGCAGGGAACGACGAGCAGTACTTC,CASSIRAGNDEQYF
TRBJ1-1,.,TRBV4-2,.,TGTGCCAGCAGCCAAACGGCGGGGGATCTTACTGAAGCTTTCTTT,CASSQTAGDLTEAFF
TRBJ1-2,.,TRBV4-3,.,TGCGCCAGCAGCCAAGAATTGGGGGGAGGCTATGGCTACACCTTC,CASSQELGGGYGYTF
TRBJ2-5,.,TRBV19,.,TGTGCCAGTAGTATCCGTGAAGAGACCCAGTACTTC,CASSIREETQYF
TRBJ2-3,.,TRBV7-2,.,TGTGCCAGCAGCTTCAGCGGTATATCCGGGCGCACAGATACGCAGTATTTT,CASSFSGISGRTDTQYF
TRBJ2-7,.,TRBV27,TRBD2,TGTGCCAGCAGTTCAGGACTAGCGGGACTCTACGAGCAGTACTTC,CASSSGLAGLYEQYF
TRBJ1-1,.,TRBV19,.,TGTGCCAGTAGTATTCAGGGGTCGAACACTGAAGCTTTCTTT,CASSIQGSNTEAFF
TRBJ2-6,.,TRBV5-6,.,TGTGCCAGCAGCTGGGGGCTTGGGGCCAACGGCCTGACTTTC,CASSWGLGANGLTF
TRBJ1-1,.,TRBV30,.,TGTGCCTGGATAAACTTAAGTGAAGCTTTCTTT,CAWINLSEAFF
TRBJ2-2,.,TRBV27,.,TGTGCCAGCAGTAAACCGGGACCCCGGGGGTATATTTCCGCCGGGGAGCTGTTTTTT,CASSKPGPRGYISAGELFF
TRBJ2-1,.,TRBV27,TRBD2,TGTGCCAGTAGGTACTTTTCGCCTAGCGGGACCAATGAGCAGTTCTTC,CASRYFSPSGTNEQFF
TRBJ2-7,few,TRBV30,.,TGTGCCTGGAAGGCAGGGTTCTACGAGCAGTACTTC,CAWKAGFYEQYF
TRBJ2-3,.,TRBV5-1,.,TGCGCCAGCAGAGGGGAAGGGGGCACAGATACGCAGTATTTT,CASRGEGGTDTQYF
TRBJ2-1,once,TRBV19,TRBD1,TGTGCCAGTAGTGTCTACAGGGGTGGGCACAATGAGCAGTTCTTC,CASSVYRGGHNEQFF
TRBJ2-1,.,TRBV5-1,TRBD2,TGCGCCAGCAGCAGCACCCCCGGGACTAGGGGCTACAATGAGCAGTTCTTC,CASSSTPGTRGYNEQFF
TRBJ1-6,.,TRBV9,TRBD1,TGTGCCAGCAGCGTAGAAGCGCGGGGGACAGGGGTTTCACCCCTCCACTTT,CASSVEARGTGVSPLHF
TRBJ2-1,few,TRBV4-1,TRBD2,TGCGCCAGCAGCCGTCTAGCGGTTATCGATGAGCAGTTCTTC,CASSRLAVIDEQFF
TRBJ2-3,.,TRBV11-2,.,TGTGCCAGCACCTCGCGGCCAGGGGGCACAGATACGCAGTATTTT,CASTSRPGGTDTQYF
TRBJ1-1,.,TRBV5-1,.,TGCGCCAGCAGCTTGGCTGACAGTAACACTGAAGCTTTCTTT,CASSLADSNTEAFF
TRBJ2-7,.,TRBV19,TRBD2,TGTGCCAGTAGTATAGTGGCTAGCGGACCTTACGAGCAGTACTTC,CASSIVASGPYEQYF
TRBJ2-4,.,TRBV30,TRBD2,TGTGCCTGGAATAGCGGGAGACACATTCAGTACTTC,CAWNSGRHIQYF